Here is one T cell receptor beta chain with its context. Sequencing was performed with immunoSEQ multiplex PCR; in TCRdb, only in-frame clones are kept and a portion is missing. This repertoire shows almost 95,000 clones, about 92% found once; its top ten account for more than 1.5%. The data belong to a study of T cell changes during pregnancy in multiple sclerosis. Germline V gene data show CDR1 as LNHDA and CDR2 as SQIVND (reference sequence). This CDR3 comprises 16 residues. V gave up 5 bases and J gave up 4 bases; unmatched junction bases: 11. The chain couples TRBV19 to TRBJ2-7; 10 bases line up with TRBD2. The input for sequencing was peripheral blood, taken in the first trimester of pregnancy. This TCR was recovered from a female donor with multiple sclerosis, enrolled in a pregnancy study. The CDR3 sequence is CASSSFSGRASYEQYF. The CDR3 DNA is TGTGCCAGTAGTTCCTTCAGCGGGAGGGCCTCTTACGAGCAGTACTTC.